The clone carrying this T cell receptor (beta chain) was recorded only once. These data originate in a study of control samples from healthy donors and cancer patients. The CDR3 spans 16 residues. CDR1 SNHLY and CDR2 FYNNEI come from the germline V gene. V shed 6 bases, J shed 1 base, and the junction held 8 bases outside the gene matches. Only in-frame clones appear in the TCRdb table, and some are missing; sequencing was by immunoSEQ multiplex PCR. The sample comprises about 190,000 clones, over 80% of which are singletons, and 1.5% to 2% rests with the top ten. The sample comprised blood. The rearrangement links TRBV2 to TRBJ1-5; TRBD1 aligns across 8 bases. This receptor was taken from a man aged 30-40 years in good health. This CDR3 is CASSPTHRGSNQPQHF. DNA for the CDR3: TGTGCCAGCAGCCCAACCCACAGGGGGAGCAATCAGCCCCAGCATTTT.